The 16 T cell receptor beta chains presented below share a single source sample, sequenced in a study of shared clonotypes between healthy human individuals. Assay: immunoSEQ multiplex PCR; the TCRdb copy retains only in-frame clones and omits some. The sample has under 1,100,000 clones; under 80% are singletons. Material: memory CD4+ T cells sorted from blood. Subset meaning: CD45RA-negative fraction. The receptors come from a man aged 18 to 35 in good health.

The chain combines TRBV11-2 with TRBJ2-1; maybe TRBD2 (6 bases). Germline V gene lookup returns CDR1 SGHAT and CDR2 FQNNGV. The V and J ends lost 7 bases and 0 bases respectively, with 16 bases between them. The CDR3 extends over 16 amino acids. The CDR3 loop is CASTLGGGNSYNEQFF. The CDR3 DNA reads TGTGCCAGCACCCTAGGTGGGGGGAACTCCTACAATGAGCAGTTCTTC.

The chain links TRBV6-1 to TRBJ1-5, with TRBD1 identical over 10 bases. The CDR3 is made up of 19 amino acids. Germline V gene sequence: CDR1 MNHNS, CDR2 SASEGT. With V trimmed by 2 bases and J by 0 bases, 10 bases remained unmatched. CDR3 bases: TGTGCCAGCAGTGAATCCGGGACAGGGGACAGATATAGCAATCAGCCCCAGCATTTT. Protein sequence: CASSESGTGDRYSNQPQHF.

J is TRBJ2-1 and V is TRBV7-2; no reliable D call. Deletions cut 1 base from V and 2 bases from J, with 3 bases between. CDR3 length: 13 residues. Germline loops: CDR1 SGHTA, CDR2 FQGNSA. The CDR3 nucleotides are TGTGCCAGCAGCTTAGAGGCCTACAATGAGCAGTTCTTC. It codes for CASSLEAYNEQFF.

This chain joins TRBV30 and TRBJ2-5; D is ambiguous. Germline V gene sequence: CDR1 GTSNPN, CDR2 SVGIG (reference sequence). This CDR3 spans 14 amino acids. The V gene lost 2 bases and the J gene lost 5 bases, with 15 bases spanning the gap. CDR3 sequence reads: CAWSTGTGRETQYF. Here the CDR3 DNA reads TGTGCCTGGAGTACCGGAACCGGCCGGGAGACCCAGTACTTC.

As for this clone: The junction does not match germline at one end; this may be a read error. The chain combines TRBV7-7 with TRBJ2-3; TRBD2 agrees at 7 bases. The CDR3 covers 15 residues. From germline, CDR1 is SSHAT and CDR2 FNYEAQ (reference sequence). In nucleotides, the CDR3 is TGTGCTAGCAGCTTAGGGAGGGAAAGCACAGATACGCAGTATTTT. Its protein product is CASSLGRESTDTQYF. The entire variable domain, with the rest obtained from reference TRBV7-7 and TRBJ2-3, is as follows: GAGVSQSPRYKVTKRGQDVTLRCDPISSHATLYWYQQALGQGPEFLTYFNYEAQPDKSGLPSDRFSAERPEGSISTLTIQRTEQRDSAMYRCASSLGRESTDTQYFGPGTRLTVL.

V usage is TRBV10-3 and J usage is TRBJ2-1; 10 bases line up with TRBD2. This CDR3 contains 14 residues. The junction had 5 bases not matched to a gene; V was cut back by 8 bases and J by 4 bases. Germline-derived CDR1 and CDR2 are ENHRY and SYGVKD. CDR3 nucleotides: TGTGCCATCGTGCTAGCGGGGGCATACAATGAGCAGTTCTTC. Protein product: CAIVLAGAYNEQFF.

This chain connects TRBV7-8 to TRBJ2-7; D is unclear. The V gene lost 5 bases and the J gene lost 9 bases, with 14 bases spanning the gap. This CDR3 spans 12 amino acids. Germline loops: CDR1 SGHVS, CDR2 FQNEAQ. The CDR3 loop reads CASSLVGGVQYF. CDR3 DNA sequence: TGTGCCAGCAGCCTAGTAGGTGGCGTGCAGTACTTC.

V is TRBV6-5 and J is TRBJ2-5, with a tentative D call TRBD2 (6 bases). V lost 4 bases, J lost 8 bases, and 8 bases lay in between. Germline V gene data show CDR1 as MNHEY and CDR2 as SVGAGI. CDR3 length: 11 amino acids. CDR3 region: CASSWGVTQYF. CDR3 DNA: TGTGCCAGCAGTTGGGGGGTAACCCAGTACTTC.

About this clone itself: A read error may be the cause here, since a much bigger clone is one base away. The J gene is TRBJ2-7, the V gene TRBV7-2, with 7 bases matching TRBD2. CDR3 length: 12 amino acids. After removal of 4 bases from V and 5 bases from J, the junction contained 2 bases not matched to a gene. CDR1 SGHTA and CDR2 FQGNSA come from the germline V gene. CDR3 DNA sequence: TGTGCCAGCAGCTCCGGGGGGAACGAGCAGTACTTC. This gives the protein CASSSGGNEQYF.

This clone was seen a handful of times. The J gene is TRBJ2-2, the V gene TRBV15; 13 bases line up with TRBD2. Germline V gene data show CDR1 as LNHNV and CDR2 as YYDKDF (reference sequence). Trimming removed 4 bases from V and 5 bases from J; junction bases left unmatched: 4. CDR3 size: 16 residues. CDR3 in DNA: TGTGCCACCAGCAAGGGACTAGCGGGAAAAACCGGGGAGCTGTTTTTT. This encodes CATSKGLAGKTGELFF.

The chain joins TRBV7-6 to TRBJ2-2; TRBD2 matches at 7 bases. In germline, CDR1 is SGHVS, CDR2 FNYEAQ. The CDR3 is 15 amino acids. Losses at the gene ends were 5 bases for V and 0 bases for J; bases not matched to a gene: 3. As DNA, the CDR3 is TGTGCCAGCAGCCAAGCGGGATCGAACACCGGGGAGCTGTTTTTT. Translated, it gives CASSQAGSNTGELFF.

CDR3: CAQGETGELFF. In DNA, the CDR3 is TGTGCCCAGGGGGAGACCGGGGAGCTGTTTTTT. The genes are TRBV6-1 and TRBJ2-2; 7 positions match TRBD1. V lost 11 bases and J lost 5; bases outside the gene matches: 2. Germline-derived CDR1 and CDR2 are MNHNS and SASEGT. The CDR3 covers 11 residues.

The chain uses TRBV10-3 and TRBJ2-7, with D uncertain. Germline CDR1 and CDR2: ENHRY and SYGVKD. The CDR3 has 11 amino acids. V was clipped by 2 bases and J by 7 bases, with 6 bases between them. The CDR3 nucleotides read TGTGCCATCAGTGAGAGTGGGGAGCAGTACTTC. Translation: CAISESGEQYF.

The sample holds one count of this clone. The chain carries TRBV12-5 and TRBJ2-7; 13 bases map to TRBD2. V trimming: 0 bases; J trimming: 4 bases; junction bases outside the gene matches: 9. The CDR3 consists of 18 residues. Germline loops: CDR1 LGHNT, CDR2 FRNRAP. CDR3 protein: CASGLVRGGLAGSYEQYF. CDR3 DNA sequence: TGTGCTAGTGGTTTGGTACGGGGGGGACTAGCGGGATCATACGAGCAGTACTTC.

The genes are TRBV5-4 and TRBJ1-2; D unresolved. The CDR3 contains 14 residues. Germline V gives CDR1 SGHNT, CDR2 YYREEE (reference sequence). V lost 1 base and J 5 bases, leaving 12 bases between the germline ends. CDR3 nucleotide sequence: TGTGCCAGCAGCTTGCTGGAACCAGGATATGGCTACACCTTC. It translates to CASSLLEPGYGYTF.

This clone was found many times. The rearrangement joins TRBV27 to TRBJ1-5, with a weak D call TRBD1 (6 bases). V was cut by 6 bases and J by 0 bases, with 12 bases left in between. Germline CDR1 and CDR2: MNHEY and SMNVEV (reference sequence). This CDR3 contains 15 residues. CDR3 sequence: CASRSGTISNQPQHF. Written as DNA, the CDR3 is TGTGCCAGCAGATCCGGGACAATTAGCAATCAGCCCCAGCATTTT.